Each of the 17 T cell receptor beta chains below was sequenced from the same sample in a study of STAT5B mutations in CD4+ large granular lymphocyte leukemia. TCRdb's table, derived via immunoSEQ multiplex PCR, lists solely in-frame clones and lacks some. The sample records 25,000 to 35,000 clones, roughly four fifths being singletons. The sample consisted of CD4+ T cells from blood buffy coats. These receptors all stem from a human donor in good health.

The chain carries TRBV6-5 and TRBJ2-3, with TRBD2 identical over 7 bases. The CDR3 spans 16 residues. Germline CDR1 is MNHEY and CDR2 is SVGAGI. J was trimmed by 5 bases and V by 2 bases; bases with no gene match: 10. In nucleotides, the CDR3 is TGTGCCAGCAGTTACGGGCTAGCGGAGAGAGGAGATACGCAGTATTTT. Translation: CASSYGLAERGDTQYF.

This chain uses TRBV6-4 with TRBJ2-1, with 10 bases aligning to TRBD2. Germline V gene sequence: CDR1 MRHNA, CDR2 SNTAGT. Trimming cost V 5 bases and J 0 bases; bases outside gene matches: 4. The CDR3 sequence is 16 residues long. CDR3 nucleotide sequence: TGTGCCAGCAGTAGGACTAGCGGCCCCTCCTACAATGAGCAGTTCTTC. Residues: CASSRTSGPSYNEQFF.

The chain carries TRBV10-2 and TRBJ1-1; 7 positions agree with TRBD1. The CDR3 is made up of 14 amino acids. Germline CDR1 reads WSHSY; CDR2 reads SAAADI. V trimming: 7 bases; J trimming: 5 bases; junction bases outside the gene matches: 10. The chain's CDR3 is CASTLDRVGTEAFF. The CDR3 DNA reads TGCGCCAGCACCCTAGACAGGGTGGGTACTGAAGCTTTCTTT.

The gene calls are TRBV6-6 and TRBJ2-1; 7 nucleotides match TRBD1. V dropped 6 bases and J dropped 0; count of bases not matched to a gene: 2. The germline CDR1 and CDR2 sequences are MNHNY and SVGAGI (reference sequence). CDR3 length: 14 residues. The CDR3 nucleotides are TGTGCCAGCAGCCGGGACAGCTCCTACAATGAGCAGTTCTTC. Its translation: CASSRDSSYNEQFF.

This clone was found a few times. The chain links TRBV27 to TRBJ1-1, with TRBD1 identical over 9 bases. Germline V CDR1 and CDR2: MNHEY, SMNVEV (reference sequence). The CDR3 consists of 14 residues. Trimming cost V 7 bases and J 1 base; bases outside gene matches: 4. CDR3 region: CASMDRGRNTEAFF. DNA for the CDR3: TGTGCCAGCATGGACAGGGGTAGGAACACTGAAGCTTTCTTT.

The chain is built from TRBV18 and TRBJ2-1; D is unresolved. Germline assignment: CDR1 KGHSH and CDR2 LQKENI. The CDR3 loop spans 16 amino acids. The V and J ends lost 1 base and 1 base respectively, with 11 bases between them. CDR3 nucleotides: TGTGCCAGCTCACCACGAGTGGAGACATCCTACAATGAGCAGTTCTTC. It is translated as CASSPRVETSYNEQFF.

This clone has only a few counts. The gene calls are TRBV7-6 and TRBJ2-2, with a weak D call TRBD2 (5 bases). Germline loops: CDR1 SGHVS, CDR2 FNYEAQ. Trimming removed 6 bases from V and 5 bases from J, with 16 bases in between. The CDR3 has 15 amino acids. As DNA, the CDR3 is TGTGCCAGCAGTCCGGGAACCTCGTCGACCGGGGAGCTGTTTTTT. Amino acids: CASSPGTSSTGELFF.

The V and J genes are TRBV28 and TRBJ2-5, with TRBD2 identical over 9 bases. This CDR3 has 14 residues. With V trimmed by 8 bases and J by 5 bases, 9 bases remained unmatched. Germline CDR1 is MDHEN and CDR2 is SYDVKM. The CDR3 DNA follows: TGTGCCAGCCGAGCGGGAGGTACGCCGGAGACCCAGTACTTC. It codes for CASRAGGTPETQYF.

The chain employs TRBV5-1 and TRBJ2-1; 7 bases align to TRBD1. Germline values: CDR1 SGHRS, CDR2 YFSETQ. The CDR3 runs to 16 residues. Losses at the gene ends were 0 bases for V and 0 bases for J; bases not matched to a gene: 3. CDR3 protein: CASSLGAGGSYNEQFF. DNA for the CDR3: TGCGCCAGCAGCTTGGGAGCAGGGGGCTCCTACAATGAGCAGTTCTTC.

V gene TRBV11-2 combines with J gene TRBJ1-6; D gene ambiguous. In germline, CDR1 is SGHAT, CDR2 FQNNGV. The germline V and J ends were trimmed by 1 base and 9 bases, with 13 bases remaining between them. The CDR3 extends over 15 amino acids. CDR3 coding DNA: TGTGCCAGCAGCTTAGTTCCCTCGAACGGTTCACCCCTCCACTTT. Its translation is CASSLVPSNGSPLHF.

The count of this clone is one. The rearrangement joins TRBV18 to TRBJ2-1, with D tentatively TRBD2 (6 bases). Germline-derived CDR1 and CDR2 are KGHSH and LQKENI. The CDR3 contains 14 residues. V was clipped by 2 bases and J by 5 bases, with 10 bases between them. The CDR3 here is CASSPVAVHNEQFF. The DNA for the CDR3 is TGTGCCAGCTCACCAGTAGCGGTACACAATGAGCAGTTCTTC.

The chain recombines TRBV16 with TRBJ2-5; a possible D gene is TRBD2 (6 bases). Deletions cut 0 bases from V and 2 bases from J, with 10 bases between. The CDR3 length is 15 residues. Germline V gene data show CDR1 as KGHSY and CDR2 as FQNENV. CDR3 in amino acids: CASSQSFAGQETQYF. CDR3 sequence (DNA): TGTGCCAGCAGCCAATCGTTCGCGGGACAAGAGACCCAGTACTTC.

The chain employs TRBV4-3 and TRBJ2-5; 7 nucleotides agree with TRBD2. CDR3 length: 15 residues. V lost 4 bases and J lost 1; bases outside the gene matches: 6. In germline, CDR1 is LGHNA, CDR2 YSLEER. CDR3 nucleotide sequence: TGCGCCAGCAGCCCGGGGGGAAGCGTCCAAGAGACCCAGTACTTC. The encoded protein is CASSPGGSVQETQYF.

V gene TRBV25-1 combines with J gene TRBJ1-1; no firm D call. This CDR3 contains 13 residues. The germline CDR1 and CDR2 sequences are MGHDK and SYGVNS. V lost 8 bases to trimming and J lost 1 base, with 11 bases between them. CDR3 residues: CASYGRTNTEAFF. CDR3 bases: TGTGCCAGCTATGGACGGACGAACACTGAAGCTTTCTTT.

The rearrangement joins TRBV28 to TRBJ2-1; the match to TRBD2 covers 12 bases. CDR1 is MDHEN, CDR2 SYDVKM, per germline. V gave up 6 bases and J gave up 3 bases; unmatched junction bases: 6. This CDR3 has 16 amino acids. The CDR3: CASRTQTSGSYNEQFF. As DNA, the CDR3 is TGTGCCAGCAGGACCCAGACTAGCGGGAGCTACAATGAGCAGTTCTTC.

J is TRBJ2-5 and V is TRBV6-5; perhaps TRBD1 as D (6 bases). Matching the DNA end better, TRBJ2-7 makes the J call doubtful. This CDR3 region has 13 residues. The germline CDR1 and CDR2 sequences are MNHEY and SVGAGI. CDR3 amino acids: CASSTGQRYEQYF. In DNA, the CDR3 is TGTGCCAGCAGTACCGGACAGCGCTACGAGCAGTACTTC.

V is TRBV9 and J is TRBJ2-1; D may match TRBD1 or TRBD2 (5 bases each). The CDR3 consists of 12 residues. The germline V gene encodes CDR1 SGDLS and CDR2 YYNGEE. V was pared by 1 base and J by 7 bases, with 6 bases between. In DNA, the CDR3 is TGTGCCAGCAGCGTATGGGGGAATGAGCAGTTCTTC. Amino acid sequence: CASSVWGNEQFF.